The present T cell receptor beta chain was sequenced within a study of T cell clusters in autoimmune cytopenias. TRB amplification used around 0.25 ug of peripheral blood genomic DNA. Germline V lookup: CDR1 SQVTM, CDR2 ANQGSEA. This CDR3 has 14 residues. One tube held mixed TRB-A and TRB-B primer pools for touch-down PCR. From the multiplex PCR reads, TCRdb lists one entry per CDR3 protein and no DNA. This table lists 530 or so distinct CDR3 sequences. Frequency places this clonotype as large. Sample: peripheral blood. The receptor's source is a human donor with an autoimmune cytopenia or autoimmune hepatitis (not recorded which). The rearrangement links TRBV29-1 to TRBJ1-2; TCRdb picks TRBD1, but there is no DNA to check that call. This CDR3 is CSVDRQGEANGYTF.